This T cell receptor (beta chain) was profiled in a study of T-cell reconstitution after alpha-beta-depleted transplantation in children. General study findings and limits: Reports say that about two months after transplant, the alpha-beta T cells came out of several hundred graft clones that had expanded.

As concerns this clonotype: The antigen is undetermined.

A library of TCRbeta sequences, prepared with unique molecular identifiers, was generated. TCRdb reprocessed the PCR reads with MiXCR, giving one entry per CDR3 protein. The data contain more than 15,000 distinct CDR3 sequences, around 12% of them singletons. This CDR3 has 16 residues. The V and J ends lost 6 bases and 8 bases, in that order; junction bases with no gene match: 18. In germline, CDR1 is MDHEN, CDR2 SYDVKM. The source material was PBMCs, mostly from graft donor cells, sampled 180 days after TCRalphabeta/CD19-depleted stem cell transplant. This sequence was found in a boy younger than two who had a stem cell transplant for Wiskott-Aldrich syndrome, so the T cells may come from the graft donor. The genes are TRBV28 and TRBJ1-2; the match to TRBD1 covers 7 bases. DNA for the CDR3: TGTGCCAGCAGCCTTAATATGGGACAGAGGAAATCAGGCTACACCTTC. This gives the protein CASSLNMGQRKSGYTF.